A single sample is the source of the 6 T cell receptor beta chains below, sequenced in a study of shared clonotypes between healthy human individuals. Generated by immunoSEQ multiplex PCR, the TCRdb table keeps only in-frame clones and is missing some. The sample contains more than 850,000 clones, more than 75% of which appear only once. Sequencing was carried out using memory CD4+ T cells from PBMCs. This sample's subset: CD45RA-negative fraction. Source of these receptors: a man aged 18 to 29 in good health. Some clones in this sample may be carry-over from other donors' samples.

Comments on this clone: In the same sample, other DNA sequences code for this CDR3. This chain joins TRBV28 and TRBJ2-6; D remains ambiguous. The germline V and J ends were trimmed by 3 bases and 2 bases, with 2 bases remaining between them. In germline, CDR1 is MDHEN, CDR2 SYDVKM. The CDR3 contains 13 residues. CDR3 loop: CASSLTGANVLTF. In nucleotides, the CDR3 is TGTGCCAGCAGTTTGACTGGGGCCAACGTCCTGACTTTC.

V gene TRBV7-3 combines with J gene TRBJ2-3; no clear D gene. The germline V gene encodes CDR1 SGHTA and CDR2 FQGTGA. This CDR3 comprises 15 residues. Trimming pared 1 base from V and 0 bases from J, leaving 8 bases between. Written as DNA, the CDR3 is TGTGCCAGCAGCTTAATCCCGTCTAGCACAGATACGCAGTATTTT. This translates into CASSLIPSSTDTQYF.

In the case of this clone: This probably arose from a read error, given a far larger clone one base away. The sample carries other DNA sequences with the same CDR3. The rearrangement joins TRBV5-6 to TRBJ2-1; D gene uncertain. Per germline, CDR1 SGHDT and CDR2 YYEEEE. Trimming took off 4 bases at V and 2 bases at J, with 1 base between the two ends. CDR3 length: 11 residues. The CDR3 bases are TGTGCCAGCAGCGCCTACAATGAGCAGTTCTTC. This encodes CASSAYNEQFF.

Concerning this clone: The same CDR3 arises from other DNA sequences in this sample as well. The chain is built from TRBV5-1 and TRBJ2-5; no clear D. The germline CDR1 and CDR2 sequences are SGHRS and YFSETQ. The V end lost 0 bases, the J end lost 1 base, and 7 bases lay between the germline ends. The CDR3 is 14 residues long. The CDR3 spells CASSLGAVQETQYF. CDR3 DNA sequence: TGCGCCAGCAGCTTGGGGGCAGTCCAAGAGACCCAGTACTTC.

The chain links TRBV5-1 to TRBJ2-1; TRBD1 is a possible D gene (5 bases). Germline-derived CDR1 and CDR2 are SGHRS and YFSETQ. The ends were cut back, 4 bases at V and 7 bases at J, with 18 bases in the middle. CDR3 length equals 15 residues. Written as DNA, the CDR3 is TGCGCCAGCAGCCTGACGCCAGCGTCAGGGAATGAGCAGTTCTTC. This sequence encodes CASSLTPASGNEQFF.

The sample holds one count of this clone. This chain links TRBV28 with TRBJ1-2; TRBD1 might be the D (6 bases). There are 14 residues in the CDR3. Deletions cut 2 bases from V and 8 bases from J, with 15 bases between. Germline V lookup: CDR1 MDHEN, CDR2 SYDVKM. CDR3 region: CASSLRPGAGGYTF. The DNA for the CDR3 is TGTGCCAGCAGTTTAAGACCGGGGGCTGGGGGCTACACCTTC.